These 7 T cell receptor beta chains came from one sample sequenced in a study of metastatic and nonmetastatic thyroid tumors. The entire patient cohort was treatment-naive prior to thyroid surgery. Using MiXCR, TCRdb reanalyzed the PCR reads. The profile shows roughly 29,000 clones, under 25% of them singletons. The specimen was blood. Source of these receptors: a female donor with papillary thyroid cancer or a benign thyroid nodule (not recorded which). Some clones in this sample may be carry-over from other donors' samples.

Only a few counts were recorded for this clone. A much larger clone differs from this one at a single base, so this may be a read error. The chain has TRBV10-3 and TRBJ1-4; the match to TRBD1 covers 7 bases. The V and J ends lost 3 bases and 8 bases, in that order; junction bases with no gene match: 12. The V gene's germline CDR1 is ENHRY and CDR2 SYGVKD. The CDR3 is 16 residues long. The CDR3 spells CAISDQGGRGGEKLFF. DNA for the CDR3: TGTGCCATCAGTGACCAAGGGGGCAGGGGAGGAGAAAAACTGTTTTTT.

This clone was counted at least ten times. The V call is TRBV5-5, the J call TRBJ2-5, with D maybe TRBD2 (5 bases). This CDR3 contains 15 residues. V was clipped by 3 bases and J by 1 base, with 13 bases between them. Germline V gene sequence: CDR1 SGHKS, CDR2 YYEKEE (reference sequence). The CDR3: CASSSRTDFQETQYF. CDR3 nucleotide sequence: TGTGCCAGCAGCTCGAGGACTGATTTCCAAGAGACCCAGTACTTC.

In its sample, this clone was seen many times. The chain combines TRBV30 with TRBJ2-1; D might be TRBD1 (6 bases). Germline V gene data show CDR1 as GTSNPN and CDR2 as SVGIG (reference sequence). Trimming removed 5 bases at V and 8 bases at J, with 16 bases between. The CDR3 consists of 13 residues. The DNA for the CDR3 is TGTGCCTGGGCCCGCCAGGGGTTGGATGAGCAGTTCTTC. It encodes CAWARQGLDEQFF.

Ten or more counts support this clone. Other DNA sequences in this sample translate to the same CDR3. The genes are TRBV5-4 and TRBJ2-2; D is uncertain. Germline assignment: CDR1 SGHNT and CDR2 YYREEE (reference sequence). The CDR3 sequence is 14 residues long. Trimming removed 2 bases from V and 0 bases from J, with 5 bases in between. DNA for the CDR3: TGTGCCAGCAGCTTACCCCCGAACACCGGGGAGCTGTTTTTT. Protein sequence: CASSLPPNTGELFF.

The sample holds many counts of this clone. The rearrangement joins TRBV12-3 or TRBV12-4 to TRBJ2-3; 9 bases map to TRBD2. The CDR3 is 15 residues long. J was trimmed by 4 bases and V by 7 bases; bases with no gene match: 9. The CDR3 sequence is CASTYSGSSADTQYF. The DNA for the CDR3 is TGTGCCAGCACCTATAGCGGGAGCTCCGCAGATACGCAGTATTTT.

This clone was seen repeatedly, ten times or more. The V call is TRBV6-1, the J call TRBJ2-3; 11 bases are shared with TRBD2. Germline V gene lookup returns CDR1 MNHNS and CDR2 SASEGT. The CDR3 runs 15 residues. The V segment lost 5 bases and the J segment 7 bases; nucleotides outside the gene matches: 8. CDR3 protein: CASSKELAGAYTQYF. CDR3 nucleotides: TGTGCCAGCAGTAAGGAACTAGCGGGAGCGTATACGCAGTATTTT.

This clone was found many times. This CDR3 is CASSIFGQGNTEAFF. Written as DNA, the CDR3 is TGTGCCAGTAGTATTTTTGGGCAGGGGAACACTGAAGCTTTCTTT. The J gene is TRBJ1-1, the V gene TRBV19, with TRBD1 as a possible D gene (5 bases). This CDR3 has 15 amino acids. V lost 3 bases and J 1 base, leaving 12 bases between the germline ends. Germline lookup yields CDR1 LNHDA and CDR2 SQIVND (reference sequence).